The 31 T cell receptor beta chains given below trace back to one sample, sequenced in a study of Graves' ophthalmopathy and Graves' hyperthyroidism. RNA transcripts yielded amplified TCR beta CDR3 regions. Following a first-round RT-PCR that used HTBI primers, a second-round multiplex PCR was carried out. MiXCR was run by TCRdb on the multiplex PCR reads, yielding one entry per CDR3 protein. This table has roughly 400,000 distinct CDR3 sequences, less than 20% appearing once. The specimen was peripheral blood. These receptor sequences come from a woman younger than 35 with stable Graves' hyperthyroidism.

This clonotype was observed at least ten times. V usage is TRBV19 and J usage is TRBJ1-6; the match to TRBD1 covers 7 bases. V lost 4 bases to trimming and J lost 8 bases; unmatched junction nucleotides: 14. Germline CDR1 LNHDA, CDR2 SQIVND (reference sequence). CDR3 length equals 17 residues. The chain's CDR3 is CASSRIGTAEPDSPLHF. The DNA for the CDR3 is TGTGCCAGTAGTAGGATCGGGACAGCAGAACCGGATTCACCCCTCCACTTT.

This clonotype was observed many times. The chain joins TRBV7-9 to TRBJ1-5; D not certain. The CDR3 spans 15 residues. Per germline, CDR1 SEHNR and CDR2 FQNEAQ (reference sequence). V lost 0 bases and J 4 bases, leaving 10 bases between the germline ends. The CDR3 DNA reads as TGTGCCAGCAGCTTAGCGAACCTTGATAATCAGCCCCAGCATTTT. It encodes CASSLANLDNQPQHF. The full variable domain, completed using reference TRBV7-9 and TRBJ1-5, is DTGVSQNPRHKITKRGQNVTFRCDPISEHNRLYWYRQTLGQGPEFLTYFQNEAQLEKSRLLSDRFSAERPKGSFSTLEIQRTEQGDSAMYLCASSLANLDNQPQHFGDGTRLSIL.

V gene TRBV19 combines with J gene TRBJ1-1; no definite D call. The germline V gene has CDR1 LNHDA and CDR2 SQIVND (reference sequence). The ends were cut back, 1 base at V and 1 base at J, with 16 bases in the middle. This CDR3 has 17 amino acids. CDR3 protein: CASSIARREARNTEAFF. The CDR3 nucleotides are TGTGCCAGTAGTATAGCTCGGCGCGAGGCACGGAACACTGAAGCTTTCTTT.

In its sample, this clonotype was seen many times. The chain recombines TRBV19 with TRBJ2-5, with no clear D. CDR3 size: 14 residues. Looked up from germline, CDR1 is LNHDA and CDR2 is SQIVND (reference sequence). Trimming removed 1 base at V and 2 bases at J, with 8 bases between. The DNA of the CDR3 is TGTGCCAGTAGTATAGCGGGTTGGCAAGAGACCCAGTACTTC. It is translated as CASSIAGWQETQYF.

This clonotype showed up many times. The chain couples TRBV5-1 to TRBJ2-7; possible D gene TRBD1, 5 bases. The CDR3 runs 20 residues. Trimming shortened V by 2 bases and J by 0 bases, and 27 bases separated the two germline ends. Per germline, CDR1 SGHRS and CDR2 YFSETQ. CDR3: CASSFAPQGLLTSSSYEQYF. CDR3 DNA sequence: TGCGCCAGCAGCTTTGCCCCCCAGGGCTTGCTTACCTCCTCCTCCTACGAGCAGTACTTC.

This clonotype was seen ten or more times. V gene TRBV11-2 combines with J gene TRBJ2-5; possibly TRBD2 for D (6 bases). The CDR3 runs to 15 residues. Trimming left V 3 bases short and J 1 base short, with 12 bases between. CDR1 SGHAT and CDR2 FQNNGV come from the germline V gene. CDR3 region: CASSLRIAVQETQYF. In DNA form, the CDR3 reads TGTGCCAGCAGCTTGCGAATAGCGGTCCAAGAGACCCAGTACTTC.

The chain couples TRBV27 to TRBJ1-5; D is possibly TRBD1 (5 bases). The germline CDR1 and CDR2 sequences are MNHEY and SMNVEV (reference sequence). CDR3 size: 14 residues. Deletions cut 3 bases from V and 6 bases from J, with 12 bases between. CDR3: CASSFSWGSQPQHF. For the CDR3, the DNA is TGTGCCAGCAGTTTTTCCTGGGGCTCTCAGCCCCAGCATTTT.

This clonotype was recorded at least ten times. The V call is TRBV2, the J call TRBJ2-7; 7 bases fit TRBD2. Germline CDR1 reads SNHLY; CDR2 reads FYNNEI. Trimming at V came to 7 bases and at J to 2 bases, leaving 11 bases not matched to a gene. The CDR3 loop spans 15 amino acids. CDR3 nucleotides: TGTGCCAGCAAAGACAGCGGGGTGAGCCCCTACGAGCAGTACTTC. This sequence encodes CASKDSGVSPYEQYF.

This clonotype appeared many times. This chain links TRBV12-3 or TRBV12-4 with TRBJ1-2; D remains ambiguous. The CDR3 has 12 amino acids. The ends were cut back, 8 bases at V and 8 bases at J, with 15 bases in the middle. CDR3 sequence (DNA): TGTGCCAGCTGCAGAACCGTTCAGGGCTACACCTTC. Translated: CASCRTVQGYTF.

This clonotype was picked up many times. The chain combines TRBV24-1 with TRBJ2-2, with 9 bases matching TRBD1. V trimming: 7 bases; J trimming: 7 bases; junction bases outside the gene matches: 9. Germline V gene data show CDR1 as KGHDR and CDR2 as SFDVKD. The CDR3 totals 15 residues. The CDR3 coding sequence is TGTGCCACCAGGAAAACGGGACAGGGAGACGGGGAGCTGTTTTTT. As protein: CATRKTGQGDGELFF.

This clonotype was counted ten times or more. The chain recombines TRBV27 with TRBJ1-2; no firm D call. Germline assignment: CDR1 MNHEY and CDR2 SMNVEV (reference sequence). V lost 3 bases to trimming and J lost 4 bases, with 12 bases between them. The CDR3 is made up of 14 amino acids. The CDR3 region has the DNA TGTGCCAGCAGTTTCCAAGGCAGCCTCTATGGCTACACCTTC. It codes for CASSFQGSLYGYTF.

This clonotype was seen ten or more times. This sequence joins TRBV5-1 and TRBJ2-5, with 10 bases aligning to TRBD2. This CDR3 is built from 14 residues. Germline loops: CDR1 SGHRS, CDR2 YFSETQ. With V trimmed by 4 bases and J by 5 bases, 5 bases remained unmatched. The CDR3 loop reads CASSGSGGMETQYF. CDR3 bases: TGCGCCAGCAGCGGTAGCGGGGGGATGGAGACCCAGTACTTC.

This clonotype was seen repeatedly, ten times or more. The chain carries TRBV12-3 or TRBV12-4 and TRBJ1-1; no definite D call. The CDR3 sequence is 15 residues long. The V and J ends lost 6 bases and 8 bases respectively, with 22 bases between them. CDR3: CASSSGPGGSSEAFF. The CDR3 nucleotides read TGTGCCAGCAGCTCCGGACCGGGAGGGTCCTCCGAAGCTTTCTTT.

This clonotype was counted ten times or more. This rearrangement joins TRBV19 to TRBJ1-5, with TRBD1 matching 8 bases. The junction had 11 bases not matched to a gene; V was cut back by 3 bases and J by 7 bases. Germline lookup yields CDR1 LNHDA and CDR2 SQIVND (reference sequence). The CDR3 consists of 16 residues. CDR3 coding DNA: TGTGCCAGTAGTATCAAAGCAGGGGGCCTAGGGCAGCCCCAGCATTTT. It is translated as CASSIKAGGLGQPQHF.

The table lists this clonotype with many counts. This chain links TRBV6-1 with TRBJ1-6; TRBD1 matches 9 bases. Germline assignment: CDR1 MNHNS and CDR2 SASEGT. Unmatched junction bases numbered 9, after V lost 7 bases and J lost 2 bases. The CDR3 has 17 residues. DNA of the CDR3: TGTGCCAGCACCGCAGGCGGGACAGGGACCTATAATTCACCCCTCCACTTT. Its protein is CASTAGGTGTYNSPLHF.

The sample holds many counts of this clonotype. The rearrangement joins TRBV12-3 or TRBV12-4 to TRBJ1-1, with D perhaps TRBD1 (6 bases). The CDR3 contains 15 residues. V was trimmed by 3 bases and J by 0 bases, leaving 11 bases between them. In DNA, the CDR3 is TGTGCCAGCAGTTTGGGGGGCAGGATGAACACTGAAGCTTTCTTT. This gives the protein CASSLGGRMNTEAFF.

This clonotype was seen only a few times. The CDR3 loop reads CASSQFTPGGAKNIQYF. CDR3 bases: TGTGCCAGCAGCCAGTTTACCCCGGGGGGAGCCAAAAACATTCAGTACTTC. This chain connects TRBV3-1 to TRBJ2-4; 7 positions match TRBD2. There are 17 residues in the CDR3. Germline V gene lookup returns CDR1 LGHDT and CDR2 YNNKEL (reference sequence). The ends lost 3 bases at V and 0 bases at J; junction bases unmatched: 8.

The sample holds many counts of this clonotype. The chain links TRBV2 to TRBJ1-6, with a possible D match to TRBD1 (5 bases). Deletions cut 3 bases from V and 7 bases from J, with 10 bases between. The CDR3 totals 14 residues. Germline assignment: CDR1 SNHLY and CDR2 FYNNEI. The CDR3 nucleotides read TGTGCCAGCAGTGAGACAGTTCTGAATTCACCCCTCCACTTT. Translated, it gives CASSETVLNSPLHF. Filled out from reference TRBV2 and TRBJ1-6, the complete variable domain reads EPEVTQTPSHQVTQMGQEVILRCVPISNHLYFYWYRQILGQKVEFLVSFYNNEISEKSEIFDDQFSVERPDGSNFTLKIRSTKLEDSAMYFCASSETVLNSPLHFGNGTRLTVT.

As concerns this clonotype: A single base separates this from a much larger clone, so it may be a read error. The chain is built from TRBV20-1 and TRBJ2-5, with D possibly being TRBD2 (6 bases). The germline CDR1 and CDR2 sequences are DFQATT and SNEGSKA (reference sequence). The V gene lost 2 bases and the J gene lost 5 bases, with 15 bases spanning the gap. The CDR3 loop spans 14 amino acids. CDR3 region: CSARKRASVETQYF. DNA of the CDR3: TGCAGTGCTAGAAAGCGGGCGTCGGTGGAGACCCAGTACTTC.

The DNA for the CDR3 is TGTGCCAGCAGCCTCGGGACAGTATATCAAGAGACCCAGTACTTC. Translation: CASSLGTVYQETQYF. The chain is built from TRBV11-2 and TRBJ2-5, with 7 nucleotides matching TRBD1. With V trimmed by 5 bases and J by 2 bases, 8 bases remained unmatched. The germline V gene encodes CDR1 SGHAT and CDR2 FQNNGV. The CDR3 consists of 15 residues.

This clonotype was seen ten or more times. The rearrangement uses TRBV6-1 and TRBJ1-1; tentative D call: TRBD1 (6 bases). V lost 6 bases, J lost 6 bases, and 23 bases lay in between. The CDR3 has 16 amino acids. CDR1 MNHNS and CDR2 SASEGT come from the germline V gene. The DNA for the CDR3 is TGTGCCAGCAGCAACCACGTCCTAAGGGGGGAGGCTGAAGCTTTCTTT. This gives the protein CASSNHVLRGEAEAFF.

This clonotype has a count of ten or more. The rearrangement uses TRBV19 and TRBJ1-1; maybe TRBD1 (5 bases). Deletions cut 9 bases from V and 3 bases from J, with 17 bases between. CDR3 length: 14 residues. CDR1 is LNHDA, CDR2 SQIVND, per germline (reference sequence). The DNA for the CDR3 is TGTGCCAGCCTAAGCTGGGACTATCACACTGAAGCTTTCTTT. Its translation: CASLSWDYHTEAFF.

This clonotype was picked up a small number of times. The chain has TRBV7-3 and TRBJ2-2; D is unresolved. Per germline, CDR1 SGHTA and CDR2 FQGTGA. The CDR3 has 13 amino acids. Trimming removed 0 bases at V and 11 bases at J, with 10 bases between. The CDR3 DNA follows: TGTGCCAGCAGCTTAACTATCGGAGTAGAGCTGTTTTTT. Encoded protein: CASSLTIGVELFF.

This rearrangement joins TRBV18 to TRBJ1-6; D is perhaps TRBD1 (6 bases). V was cut by 2 bases and J by 7 bases, with 21 bases left in between. Germline V gives CDR1 KGHSH, CDR2 LQKENI. The CDR3 has 18 residues. The CDR3 here is CASSPDVSWGRGNSPLHF. The CDR3 nucleotides are TGTGCCAGCTCACCAGATGTGAGTTGGGGGCGCGGGAATTCACCCCTCCACTTT.

This clonotype was seen ten or more times. J is TRBJ2-5 and V is TRBV12-3 or TRBV12-4, with 7 bases aligning to TRBD1. J gave up 2 bases and V 5 bases, and 5 bases lay outside the gene matches. The CDR3 spans 14 residues. The CDR3 DNA follows: TGTGCCAGCAGTCCCCGCAGGGGGCAAGAGACCCAGTACTTC. Its protein product is CASSPRRGQETQYF.

V is TRBV7-8 and J is TRBJ2-4; TRBD2 is a possible D gene (5 bases). The germline gives CDR1 SGHVS, CDR2 FQNEAQ. The CDR3 is 16 residues long. V was shortened by 4 bases and J by 0 bases, with 13 bases between the two germline ends. CDR3 bases: TGTGCCAGCAGCTCCAGCGGAGCCCTAGCCAAAAACATTCAGTACTTC. This translates into CASSSSGALAKNIQYF.

V gene TRBV3-1 combines with J gene TRBJ2-2; tentative D call: TRBD2 (6 bases). CDR3 length equals 14 residues. V shed 9 bases and J shed 4 bases, with 15 bases lying between them. Germline V gene lookup returns CDR1 LGHDT and CDR2 YNNKEL (reference sequence). Written as DNA, the CDR3 is TGTGCCAGAACGACTAGGGTCGGCACCGGGGAGCTGTTTTTT. It yields the protein CARTTRVGTGELFF.

This clonotype was recorded many times. The genes are TRBV2 and TRBJ2-7; 11 positions agree with TRBD2. V lost 6 bases to trimming and J lost 5 bases; unmatched junction nucleotides: 6. Germline-derived CDR1 and CDR2 are SNHLY and FYNNEI. The CDR3 is 14 residues long. The CDR3 DNA reads as TGTGCCAGCAGAGATAGCGGGGGGGCTAACGAGCAGTACTTC. It is translated as CASRDSGGANEQYF.

This clonotype was seen at least ten times. The rearrangement uses TRBV7-8 and TRBJ2-7; 8 bases agree with TRBD2. This CDR3 is built from 14 residues. V lost 5 bases, J lost 3 bases, and 6 bases stayed unmatched. Germline-derived CDR1 and CDR2 are SGHVS and FQNEAQ. This CDR3 is CASSPRAGGYEQYF. The CDR3 region has the DNA TGTGCCAGCAGCCCACGTGCGGGGGGCTACGAGCAGTACTTC.

This clonotype was seen ten or more times. The chain joins TRBV7-3 to TRBJ1-1, with 7 bases lining up with TRBD1. Germline assignment: CDR1 SGHTA and CDR2 FQGTGA. V was clipped by 6 bases and J by 0 bases; unmatched bases: 10. The CDR3 loop spans 16 amino acids. The CDR3 nucleotides read TGTGCCAGCAGATCCCAGGGGGGCTTTATGAACACTGAAGCTTTCTTT. Protein product: CASRSQGGFMNTEAFF.

This clonotype has a count of ten or more. This rearrangement joins TRBV6-1 to TRBJ1-1; no reliable D call. The CDR3 has 15 residues. From germline, CDR1 is MNHNS and CDR2 SASEGT. The germline V and J ends were trimmed by 5 bases and 1 base, with 14 bases remaining between them. Here the CDR3 DNA reads TGTGCCAGCAGTCCCCGGAAGTTGGGGAACACTGAAGCTTTCTTT. This encodes CASSPRKLGNTEAFF.